This T cell receptor (beta chain) was retrieved from a study of human T cells and chemical hapten exposure (dated by TCRdb to about 2021). Study-wide context: For sensitization, 2% DPC in acetone was applied to a 2 cm by 2 cm area of upper inner arm skin. Patient blood was sampled pre-sensitization (week 0) and at 2, 6 and about 24 weeks after DPC sensitization. Weekly therapeutic DPC doses were additionally applied to the scalp of patients throughout the roughly 25-week study period. Patch tests used Finn chambers with 0.01% DPC on the upper back, scored after 6 days by International Contact Dermatitis Research Group standards. The mostly female patient cohort included alopecia areata with under or over 50% scalp involvement, alopecia totalis and alopecia universalis. The libraries were sequenced as a pool, and the TCR yield per sample differed mostly because of small variations in library volumes within the pool. Blood for TCR sequencing was provided by twenty-nine alopecia patients at one to four time points (pre-sensitization, 2, 6 and 24 weeks). This study followed changes in the peripheral blood TCR repertoire in vivo during primary and secondary sensitization of alopecia patients to the hapten diphenylcyclopropenone (DPC). On the study overall, not on this receptor specifically: The number of TCRs above 1 in 1000 frequency did not change with DPC sensitization; there was no evidence of global repertoire structure alterations. All patients had alopecia, a presumed autoimmune disease, so their immune response might differ from that of healthy individuals. Expanded TCRs formed significantly more large CDR3 similarity clusters than pre-sensitization or healthy control sets, consistent with antigen-driven responses. Repeated subsampling changed both the strength of the expansion versus patch-test correlation and the threshold at which the correlation became significant. Patch test score was positively correlated with the number of PT1 expanded TCRs, with significance at thresholds 8, 16 and 32 but not at 4.

The germline V and J ends show losses of 4 bases and 0 bases respectively, and no gene match explains 11 bases of the junction. Per the germline V gene, SQVTM is the CDR1 and ANQGSEA is the CDR2. From cysteine to phenylalanine, the CDR3 is 17 amino acids long. The sequence is cut down to CDR3 DNA, 51 bases in frame from base 1. This clonotype has only a few counts. Its specific antigen is unknown. Per-base qualities were not stored, and no clone one base away is much larger. Interpreted using the paper, the time point label stands for: patch test 3, about 24 weeks after DPC sensitization. Explained via the paper, the treatment or condition label denotes: therapeutic diphenylcyclopropenone sensitization with weekly scalp DPC. At each patch-test visit, blood was drawn before the patch test was applied. Eligible patients were aged 18 to 70, diagnosed with alopecia, deemed suitable for DPC therapy, and excluded if pregnant. Unfractionated whole blood was collected in Tempus Blood RNA tubes, and total RNA was extracted from that blood.

Library prep was done by RACE. The sequencing machine was a NextSeq 500. During library preparation, unique molecular identifiers were attached to individual cDNA molecules so that TCRs could be counted quantitatively and reproducibly. Each blood RNA sample was used to sequence both TCR alpha and TCR beta chains. As for the original processing: A median of around 100,000 TCRs per sample was observed, with a range of 23,224 to 690,600. The Decombinator software suite was used to annotate the V, J and CDR3 of the TCR reads. Every sample was subsampled to the same number of TCRs (28,000) for the PS versus PT1 abundance plots. Expanded TCRs were defined as absent before sensitization and observed at least eight times at the 2-week time point. TCRdb reprocessed the public reads (quality trimming at Q25 with fastp, clone calling with MiXCR) and kept in-frame beta chains. Rows merge per CDR3 protein into single entries with the most common DNA and genes. Clone size and V and J calls follow TCRdb, not the original study. Across this sample there are 27,000 or so distinct CDR3 sequences, with 4.5% to 7.5% seen only once. The ten largest make up 4.5% to 6.5% of the sample.

The source of this sequence is a man aged 25-45 years with alopecia areata. Some clones in this sample may be carry-over from other donors' samples. In this chain, TRBV29-1 is recombined with TRBJ2-3; the central 9 bases match TRBD1. The specimen was whole blood, collected in connection with sensitization to the hapten diphenylcyclopropenone (DPC). The CDR3 sequence is CSVALRGQGTSTDTQYF. In nucleotide form, the sequence is TGCAGCGTTGCATTGAGAGGACAGGGGACTAGCACAGATACGCAGTATTTT.